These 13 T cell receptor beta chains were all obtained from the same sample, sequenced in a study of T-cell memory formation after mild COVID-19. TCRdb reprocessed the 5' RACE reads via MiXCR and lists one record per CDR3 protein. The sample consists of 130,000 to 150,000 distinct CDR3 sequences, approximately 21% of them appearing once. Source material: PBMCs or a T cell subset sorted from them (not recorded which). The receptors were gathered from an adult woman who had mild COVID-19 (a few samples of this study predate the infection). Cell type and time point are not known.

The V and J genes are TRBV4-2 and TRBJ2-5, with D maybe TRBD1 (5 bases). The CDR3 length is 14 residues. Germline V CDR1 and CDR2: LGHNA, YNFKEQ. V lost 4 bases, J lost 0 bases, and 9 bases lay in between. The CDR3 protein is CASSPQGNQETQYF. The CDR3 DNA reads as TGTGCCAGCAGCCCCCAGGGAAACCAAGAGACCCAGTACTTC.

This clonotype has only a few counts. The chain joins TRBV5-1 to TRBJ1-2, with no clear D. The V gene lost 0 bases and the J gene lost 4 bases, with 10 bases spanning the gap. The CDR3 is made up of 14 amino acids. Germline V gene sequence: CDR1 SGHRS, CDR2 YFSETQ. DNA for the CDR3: TGCGCCAGCAGCTTGGTGGCAGGCTCCTATGGCTACACCTTC. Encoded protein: CASSLVAGSYGYTF.

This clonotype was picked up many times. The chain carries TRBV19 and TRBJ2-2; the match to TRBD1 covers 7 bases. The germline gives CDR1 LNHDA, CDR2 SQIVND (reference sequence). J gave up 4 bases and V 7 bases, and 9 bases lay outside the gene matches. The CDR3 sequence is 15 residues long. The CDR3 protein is CASIQQGPGTGELFF. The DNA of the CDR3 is TGTGCCAGTATCCAACAGGGGCCGGGCACCGGGGAGCTGTTTTTT.

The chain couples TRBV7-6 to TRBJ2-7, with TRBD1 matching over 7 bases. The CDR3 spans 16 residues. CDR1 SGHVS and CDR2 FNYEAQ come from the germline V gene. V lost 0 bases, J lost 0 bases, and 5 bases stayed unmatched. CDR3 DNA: TGTGCCAGCAGCTTAGCGCTAACAGGGGACTCCTACGAGCAGTACTTC. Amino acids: CASSLALTGDSYEQYF.

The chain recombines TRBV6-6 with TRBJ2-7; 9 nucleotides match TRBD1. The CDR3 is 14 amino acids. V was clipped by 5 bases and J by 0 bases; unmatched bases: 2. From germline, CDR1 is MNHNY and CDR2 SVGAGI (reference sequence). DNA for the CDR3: TGTGCCAGCAGTGCGACAGGGGGCTCCTACGAGCAGTACTTC. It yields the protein CASSATGGSYEQYF.

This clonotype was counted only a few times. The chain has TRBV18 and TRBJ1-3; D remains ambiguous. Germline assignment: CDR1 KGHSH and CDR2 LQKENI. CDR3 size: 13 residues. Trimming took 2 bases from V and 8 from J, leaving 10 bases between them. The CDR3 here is CASSPFLGDTIYF. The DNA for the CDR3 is TGTGCCAGCTCACCATTTTTGGGTGACACCATATATTTT.

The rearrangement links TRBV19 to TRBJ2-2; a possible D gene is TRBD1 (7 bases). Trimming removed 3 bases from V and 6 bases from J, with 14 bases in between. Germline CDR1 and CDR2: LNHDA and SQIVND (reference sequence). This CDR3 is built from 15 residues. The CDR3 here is CASSIVTGTSGELFF. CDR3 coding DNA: TGTGCCAGTAGTATTGTGACAGGGACTTCCGGGGAGCTGTTTTTT.

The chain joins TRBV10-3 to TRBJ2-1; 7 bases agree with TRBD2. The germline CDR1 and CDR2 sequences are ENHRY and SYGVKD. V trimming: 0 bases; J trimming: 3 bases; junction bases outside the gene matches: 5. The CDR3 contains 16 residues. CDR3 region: CAISESAGVIYNEQFF. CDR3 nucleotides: TGTGCCATCAGTGAGTCGGCGGGAGTTATCTACAATGAGCAGTTCTTC.

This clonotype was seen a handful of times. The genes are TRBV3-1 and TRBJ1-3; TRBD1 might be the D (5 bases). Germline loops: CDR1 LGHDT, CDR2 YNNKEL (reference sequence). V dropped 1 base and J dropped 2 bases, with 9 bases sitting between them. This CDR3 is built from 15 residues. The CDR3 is CASSQAGGAGNTIYF. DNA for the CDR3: TGTGCCAGCAGCCAAGCGGGGGGGGCTGGAAACACCATATATTTT.

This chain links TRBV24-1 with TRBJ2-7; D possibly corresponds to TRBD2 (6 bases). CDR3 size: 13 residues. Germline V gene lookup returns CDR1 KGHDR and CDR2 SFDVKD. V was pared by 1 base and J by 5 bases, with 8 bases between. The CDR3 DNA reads TGTGCCACCAGTGATTTCGGGGGTAACGAGCAGTACTTC. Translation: CATSDFGGNEQYF.

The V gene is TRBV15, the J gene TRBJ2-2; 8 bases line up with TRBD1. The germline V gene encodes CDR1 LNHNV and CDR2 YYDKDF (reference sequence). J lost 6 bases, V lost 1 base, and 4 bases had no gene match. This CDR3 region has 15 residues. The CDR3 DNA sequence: TGTGCCACCAGCAGAGGGGCAGGGGGCTCCGGGGAGCTGTTTTTT. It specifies CATSRGAGGSGELFF.

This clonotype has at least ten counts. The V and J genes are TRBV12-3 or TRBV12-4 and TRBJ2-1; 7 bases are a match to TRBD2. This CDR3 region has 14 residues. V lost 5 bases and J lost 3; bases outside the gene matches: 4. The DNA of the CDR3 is TGTGCCAGCAGTCCGTGGGGGGGCTACAATGAGCAGTTCTTC. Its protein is CASSPWGGYNEQFF.

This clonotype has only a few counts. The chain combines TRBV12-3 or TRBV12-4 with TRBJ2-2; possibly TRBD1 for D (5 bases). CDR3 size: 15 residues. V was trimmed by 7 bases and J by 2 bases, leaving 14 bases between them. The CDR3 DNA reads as TGTGCCAGCATTCCCACAGGCGATAACACCGGGGAGCTGTTTTTT. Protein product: CASIPTGDNTGELFF.